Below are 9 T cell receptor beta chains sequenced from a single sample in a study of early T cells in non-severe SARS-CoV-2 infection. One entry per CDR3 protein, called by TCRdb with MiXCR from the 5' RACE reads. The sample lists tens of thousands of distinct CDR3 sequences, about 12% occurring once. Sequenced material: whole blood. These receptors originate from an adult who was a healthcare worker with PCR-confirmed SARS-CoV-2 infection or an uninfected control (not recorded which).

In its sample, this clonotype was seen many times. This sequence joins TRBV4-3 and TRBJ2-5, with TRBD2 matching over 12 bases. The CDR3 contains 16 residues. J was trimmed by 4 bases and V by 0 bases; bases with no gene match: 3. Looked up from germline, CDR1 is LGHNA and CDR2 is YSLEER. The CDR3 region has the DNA TGCGCCAGCAGCCAAGATCCTAGCGGGGGGGCAGAGACCCAGTACTTC. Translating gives CASSQDPSGGAETQYF.

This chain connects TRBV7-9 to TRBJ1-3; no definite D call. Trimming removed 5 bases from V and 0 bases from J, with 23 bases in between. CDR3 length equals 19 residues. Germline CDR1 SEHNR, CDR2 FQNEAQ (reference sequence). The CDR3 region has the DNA TGTGCCAGCAGCCAACGGAAGGCCACACCACTTCACTCTGGAAACACCATATATTTT. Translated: CASSQRKATPLHSGNTIYF.

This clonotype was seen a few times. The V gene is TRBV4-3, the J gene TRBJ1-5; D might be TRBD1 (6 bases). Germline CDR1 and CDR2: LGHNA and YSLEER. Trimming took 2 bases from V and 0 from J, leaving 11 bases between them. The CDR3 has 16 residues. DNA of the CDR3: TGCGCCAGCAGCCAAAATACAGGGTATAGCAATCAGCCCCAGCATTTT. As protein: CASSQNTGYSNQPQHF.

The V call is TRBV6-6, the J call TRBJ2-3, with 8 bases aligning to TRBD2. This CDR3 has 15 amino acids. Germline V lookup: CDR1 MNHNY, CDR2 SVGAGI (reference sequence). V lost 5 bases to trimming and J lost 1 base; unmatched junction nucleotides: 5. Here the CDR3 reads CASSRAGEGTDTQYF. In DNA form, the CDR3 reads TGTGCCAGCAGTAGAGCGGGGGAGGGCACAGATACGCAGTATTTT.

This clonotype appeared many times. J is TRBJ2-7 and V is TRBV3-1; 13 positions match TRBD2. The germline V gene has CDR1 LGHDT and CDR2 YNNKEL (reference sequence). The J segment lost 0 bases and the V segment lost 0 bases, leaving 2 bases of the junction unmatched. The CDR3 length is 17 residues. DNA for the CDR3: TGTGCCAGCAGCCAAGAAGGACTAGCGGGGGCCTCCTACGAGCAGTACTTC. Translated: CASSQEGLAGASYEQYF.

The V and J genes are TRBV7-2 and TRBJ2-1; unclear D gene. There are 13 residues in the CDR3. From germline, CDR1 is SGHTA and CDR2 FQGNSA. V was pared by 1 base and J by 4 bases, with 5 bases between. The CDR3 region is CASSLGWYNEQFF. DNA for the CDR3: TGTGCCAGCAGCTTAGGTTGGTACAATGAGCAGTTCTTC.

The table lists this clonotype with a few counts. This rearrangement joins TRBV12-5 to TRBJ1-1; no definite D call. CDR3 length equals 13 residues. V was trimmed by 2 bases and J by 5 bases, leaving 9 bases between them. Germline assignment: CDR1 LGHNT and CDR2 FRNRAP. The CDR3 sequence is CASGLPQSTEAFF. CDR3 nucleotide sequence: TGTGCTAGTGGTTTGCCCCAGAGTACTGAAGCTTTCTTT.

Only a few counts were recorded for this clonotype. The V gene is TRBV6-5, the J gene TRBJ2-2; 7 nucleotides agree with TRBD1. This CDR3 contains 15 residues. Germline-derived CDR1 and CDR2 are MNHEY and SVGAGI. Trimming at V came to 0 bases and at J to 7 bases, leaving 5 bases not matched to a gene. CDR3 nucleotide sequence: TGTGCCAGCAGTTACTCACAGGGGCGTAGCGGGGAGCTGTTTTTT. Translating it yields CASSYSQGRSGELFF.

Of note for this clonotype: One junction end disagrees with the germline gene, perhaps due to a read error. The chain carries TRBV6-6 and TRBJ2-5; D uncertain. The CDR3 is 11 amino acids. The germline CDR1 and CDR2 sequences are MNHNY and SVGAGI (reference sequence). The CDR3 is CASSPLEIQYF. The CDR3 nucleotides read TGTGCCAGCAGCCCCCTTGAGATCCAGTACTTC.